This TCR beta chain comes out of a study of beta chain features in type 1 diabetes. Investigators reverse transcribed all isolated RNA, so they sequenced expressed TCRB transcripts. The table came from immunoSEQ multiplex PCR; TCRdb's copy has only in-frame clones and leaves some out. The data show nearly 700,000 clones, around an eighth seen once. This clone was found a few times. Its target is not known. Whole-study findings and limits: Sequencing the cDNA could make cells with high TCR expression show up more than they should. Naive, central memory and Treg TCRB repertoires seemed to resemble each other more closely in patients than they did in healthy donors. There was a moderate but significant shortening of TCRB CDR3s in all four CD4+ subsets of Type 1 diabetes patients.

Purities over 95% were achieved in all sorted populations. This CDR3 comprises 15 residues. Trimming removed 11 bases from V and 0 bases from J, with 17 bases in between. Germline values: CDR1 MGHRA, CDR2 YSYEKL. The sequenced sample consisted of naive CD4+ T cells from blood. The genes are TRBV4-1 and TRBJ2-1; D not certain. The origin of this receptor is a man younger than 35 with type 1 diabetes. The CDR3 bases are TGCGCCTTATGTCGGGCCTTCCACTCCTACAATGAGCAGTTCTTC. It encodes CALCRAFHSYNEQFF.